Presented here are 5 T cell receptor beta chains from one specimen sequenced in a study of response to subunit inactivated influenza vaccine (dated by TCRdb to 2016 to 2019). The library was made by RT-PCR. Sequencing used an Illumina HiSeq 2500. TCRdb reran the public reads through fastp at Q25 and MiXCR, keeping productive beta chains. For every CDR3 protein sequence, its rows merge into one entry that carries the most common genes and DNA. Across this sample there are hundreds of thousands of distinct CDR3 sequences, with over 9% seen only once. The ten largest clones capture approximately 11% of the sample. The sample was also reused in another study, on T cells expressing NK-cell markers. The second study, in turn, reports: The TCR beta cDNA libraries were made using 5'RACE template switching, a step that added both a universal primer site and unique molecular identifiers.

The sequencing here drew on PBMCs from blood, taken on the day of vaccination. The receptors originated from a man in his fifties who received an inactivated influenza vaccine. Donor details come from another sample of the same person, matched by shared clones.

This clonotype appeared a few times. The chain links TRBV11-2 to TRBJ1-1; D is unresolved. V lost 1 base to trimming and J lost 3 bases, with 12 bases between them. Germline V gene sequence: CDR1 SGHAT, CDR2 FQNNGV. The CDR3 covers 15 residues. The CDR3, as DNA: TGTGCCAGCAGCTTAGTGGTGGCGCGTTACACTGAAGCTTTCTTT. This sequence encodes CASSLVVARYTEAFF. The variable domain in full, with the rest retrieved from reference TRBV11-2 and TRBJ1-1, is EAGVAQSPRYKIIEKRQSVAFWCNPISGHATLYWYQQILGQGPKLLIQFQNNGVVDDSQLPKDRFSAERLKGVDSTLKIQPAKLEDSAVYLCASSLVVARYTEAFFGQGTRLTVV.

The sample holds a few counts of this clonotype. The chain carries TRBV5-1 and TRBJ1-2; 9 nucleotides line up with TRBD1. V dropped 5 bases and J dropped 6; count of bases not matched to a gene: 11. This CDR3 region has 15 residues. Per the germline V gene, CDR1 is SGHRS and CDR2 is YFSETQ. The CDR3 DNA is TGCGCCAGCAGGGAACAGGGGGCGCAGAGGAATGGCTACACCTTC. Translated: CASREQGAQRNGYTF.

In DNA form, the CDR3 reads TGTGCCAGCAGTGAAGAGGCAGGGTGGGGCCAGTACTTC. Translation: CASSEEAGWGQYF. The chain employs TRBV2 and TRBJ2-5; D might be TRBD1 (5 bases). V was clipped by 1 base and J by 10 bases, with 13 bases between them. Germline-derived CDR1 and CDR2 are SNHLY and FYNNEI. This CDR3 comprises 13 residues.

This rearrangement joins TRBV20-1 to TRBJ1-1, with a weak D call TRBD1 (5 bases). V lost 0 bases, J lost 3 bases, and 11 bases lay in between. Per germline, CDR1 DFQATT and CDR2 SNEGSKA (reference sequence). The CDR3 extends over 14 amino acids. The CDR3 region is CSAREIRGYTEAFF. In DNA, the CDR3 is TGCAGTGCTAGAGAGATTAGGGGCTACACTGAAGCTTTCTTT.

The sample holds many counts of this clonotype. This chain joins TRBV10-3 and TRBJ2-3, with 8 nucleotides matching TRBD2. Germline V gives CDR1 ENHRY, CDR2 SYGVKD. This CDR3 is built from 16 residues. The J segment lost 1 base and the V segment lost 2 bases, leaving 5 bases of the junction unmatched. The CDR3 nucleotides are TGTGCCATCAGTGAGGGGTTGACTAGCGGCACAGATACGCAGTATTTT. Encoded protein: CAISEGLTSGTDTQYF.